Presented here are 14 T cell receptor beta chains from one specimen sequenced in a study of T cells in Graves' hyperthyroidism and ophthalmopathy. Researchers took RNA transcripts and amplified the TCR beta CDR3 regions from them. TCR CDR3 regions were first amplified by RT-PCR with HTBI primers. One entry per CDR3 protein results from TCRdb running MiXCR on the multiplex PCR reads. The table records more than 450,000 distinct CDR3 sequences, nearly 20% of them present only once. Sequenced: blood. Receptors were obtained from a man aged 35-49 years with Graves' ophthalmopathy.

This clonotype was seen ten or more times. The rearrangement links TRBV11-2 to TRBJ2-5, with 7 bases that match TRBD2. V shed 7 bases, J shed 5 bases, and the junction held 13 bases outside the gene matches. From germline, CDR1 is SGHAT and CDR2 FQNNGV. The CDR3 length is 15 residues. In DNA, the CDR3 is TGTGCCAGCACCCAACAGTGGGCCGGGGGGGAGACCCAGTACTTC. It codes for CASTQQWAGGETQYF.

The gene calls are TRBV6-1 and TRBJ2-4; a weak D match, TRBD2 (5 bases). With 2 bases removed from V and 0 bases from J, the gap between germline ends came to 11 bases. The CDR3 totals 16 residues. Per germline, CDR1 MNHNS and CDR2 SASEGT. CDR3 protein: CASSEKGVLAKNIQYF. CDR3 sequence (DNA): TGTGCCAGCAGTGAAAAGGGAGTTTTAGCCAAAAACATTCAGTACTTC.

This clonotype was observed at least ten times. This rearrangement joins TRBV2 to TRBJ2-1; D tentatively fits TRBD1 or TRBD2 (6 bases each). V was shortened by 6 bases and J by 1 base, with 13 bases between the two germline ends. This CDR3 has 15 residues. Looked up from germline, CDR1 is SNHLY and CDR2 is FYNNEI. CDR3 amino acids: CASRGGRGSYNEQFF. In nucleotides, the CDR3 is TGTGCCAGCAGAGGGGGGCGGGGTTCCTACAATGAGCAGTTCTTC.

This chain uses TRBV6-2 or TRBV6-3 with TRBJ2-3, with TRBD2 matching 7 bases. The CDR3 has 14 amino acids. J was trimmed by 3 bases and V by 6 bases; bases with no gene match: 6. The V gene's germline CDR1 is MNHEY and CDR2 SVGEGT. The CDR3 region has the DNA TGTGCCAGCAGGGGCGGGAGTTTAACAGATACGCAGTATTTT. Its protein is CASRGGSLTDTQYF.

This clonotype turned up a few times. The V and J genes are TRBV30 and TRBJ1-5; 7 bases align to TRBD1. The germline V gene has CDR1 GTSNPN and CDR2 SVGIG (reference sequence). The CDR3 extends over 16 amino acids. V shed 1 base and J 3 bases; nucleotides not matched to a gene: 9. The CDR3 reads CAWSGGAGGNNQPQHF. In nucleotides, the CDR3 is TGTGCCTGGAGTGGGGGGGCAGGGGGAAACAATCAGCCCCAGCATTTT.

This clonotype was counted ten times or more. The chain links TRBV12-3 or TRBV12-4 to TRBJ2-1; D is uncertain. Trimming took off 4 bases at V and 2 bases at J, with 9 bases between the two ends. The CDR3 extends over 14 amino acids. CDR3 residues: CASSSRSTYNEQFF. For the CDR3, the DNA is TGTGCCAGCAGTTCTAGGTCAACCTACAATGAGCAGTTCTTC.

This clonotype was detected many times. The chain links TRBV4-1 to TRBJ2-5, with 8 bases matching TRBD1. The CDR3 loop spans 14 amino acids. V lost 2 bases, J lost 13 bases, and 12 bases stayed unmatched. In germline, CDR1 is MGHRA, CDR2 YSYEKL. CDR3 sequence reads: CASSQWTGNSRRYF. The CDR3 DNA reads TGCGCCAGCAGCCAATGGACAGGGAACTCTCGTAGGTACTTC.

This clonotype was counted only a few times. The rearrangement joins TRBV7-9 to TRBJ2-5; TRBD2 might be the D (5 bases). The germline CDR1 and CDR2 sequences are SEHNR and FQNEAQ (reference sequence). This CDR3 comprises 13 residues. Between the trimmed V and J ends, which lost 6 bases and 5 bases, there was a span of 13 bases. The CDR3 loop reads CASSPDFVETQYF. The CDR3 nucleotides read TGTGCCAGCAGTCCGGACTTTGTGGAGACCCAGTACTTC. The entire variable domain, with the rest obtained from reference TRBV7-9 and TRBJ2-5, is as follows: DTGVSQNPRHKITKRGQNVTFRCDPISEHNRLYWYRQTLGQGPEFLTYFQNEAQLEKSRLLSDRFSAERPKGSFSTLEIQRTEQGDSAMYLCASSPDFVETQYFGPGTRLLVL.

This clonotype was seen repeatedly, ten times or more. The chain uses TRBV2 and TRBJ2-5; 8 bases map to TRBD1. The V gene end was trimmed by 4 bases and the J gene end by 5 bases; junction bases not matched to a gene: 15. Looked up from germline, CDR1 is SNHLY and CDR2 is FYNNEI. CDR3 length: 17 amino acids. The DNA of the CDR3 is TGTGCCAGCAGTGCTACTAGGACAGGGTCTCCCGTCGAGACCCAGTACTTC. As protein: CASSATRTGSPVETQYF.

This sequence joins TRBV5-1 and TRBJ2-1; 9 bases line up with TRBD2. The CDR3 covers 18 residues. The trim removed 0 bases at V and 3 bases at J, leaving 10 bases unmatched. In germline, CDR1 is SGHRS, CDR2 YFSETQ. The CDR3 sequence is CASSLAASGMEVYNEQFF. Here the CDR3 DNA reads TGCGCCAGCAGCTTGGCGGCTAGCGGGATGGAGGTCTACAATGAGCAGTTCTTC.

The chain joins TRBV7-9 to TRBJ2-5; no clear D gene. Trimming cost V 7 bases and J 5 bases, with 14 bases left between them. CDR3 length equals 13 residues. From germline, CDR1 is SEHNR and CDR2 FQNEAQ (reference sequence). CDR3 in DNA: TGTGCCAGCACCGATTTAACGGAGGAGACCCAGTACTTC. Amino acids: CASTDLTEETQYF.

The genes are TRBV20-1 and TRBJ2-2; 7 nucleotides agree with TRBD2. This CDR3 has 18 residues. Unmatched junction bases numbered 21, after V lost 5 bases and J lost 6 bases. From germline, CDR1 is DFQATT and CDR2 SNEGSKA (reference sequence). The CDR3 sequence is CSASGGIGVVAGAGELFF. CDR3 nucleotides: TGCAGTGCTTCGGGGGGTATAGGGGTAGTCGCAGGCGCCGGGGAGCTGTTTTTT.

The V and J genes are TRBV5-6 and TRBJ1-4, with 9 bases fitting TRBD1. Germline V gives CDR1 SGHDT, CDR2 YYEEEE. The CDR3 is made up of 14 amino acids. The trim removed 2 bases at V and 6 bases at J, leaving 2 bases unmatched. The CDR3 DNA reads as TGTGCCAGCAGCTTCGGACAGGGGTATGAAAAACTGTTTTTT. This gives the protein CASSFGQGYEKLFF.

In its sample, this clonotype was seen a few times. The genes are TRBV7-8 and TRBJ2-7, with D possibly being TRBD1 or TRBD2 (5 bases each). The CDR3 runs 14 residues. Germline V gene data show CDR1 as SGHVS and CDR2 as FQNEAQ. V was pared by 2 bases and J by 2 bases, with 10 bases between. Written as DNA, the CDR3 is TGTGCCAGCAGCTTACGGGACGCAGCCTACGAGCAGTACTTC. Translating gives CASSLRDAAYEQYF. The full variable domain, in which reference TRBV7-8 and TRBJ2-7 provide the parts outside the CDR3, is GAGVSQSPRYKVAKRGQDVALRCDPISGHVSLFWYQQALGQGPEFLTYFQNEAQLDKSGLPSDRFFAERPEGSVSTLKIQRTQQEDSAVYLCASSLRDAAYEQYFGPGTRLTVT.